These T cell receptor beta chains were read from a single sample in a study of T-cell memory formation after mild COVID-19. TCRdb ran MiXCR on the 5' RACE reads and lists one entry per CDR3 protein. The table shows 580,000 or so distinct CDR3 sequences, with roughly 17% occurring only once. Sample: PBMCs or a T cell subset sorted from them (not recorded which). Every receptor here comes from an adult woman who had mild COVID-19 (a few samples of this study predate the infection). Cell type and time point are not known. The CDR3 runs from the conserved cysteine through the conserved F or W. The D gene is left open where the match is weak. Not every row has a clone size; where given, it reads once, few, many or a size class.

>-|TRBJ1-1|TRBV6-5|-
CASAPTVLNTEAFF
TGTGCCAGCGCTCCAACGGTACTGAACACTGAAGCTTTCTTT
>-|TRBJ1-1|TRBV30|-
CAWNPGGAEAFF
TGTGCCTGGAACCCCGGGGGTGCTGAAGCTTTCTTT
>-|TRBJ2-1|TRBV5-1|few
CASSPLGRELYNEQFF
TGCGCCAGCAGCCCCCTGGGCAGGGAGCTCTACAATGAGCAGTTCTTC
>-|TRBJ1-3|TRBV2|many
CASSERTSGNTIYF
TGTGCCAGCAGTGAACGCACGTCTGGAAACACCATATATTTT
>-|TRBJ2-3|TRBV24-1|few
CATSGLRFGGTDTQYF
TGTGCCACCAGTGGTTTAAGGTTTGGTGGCACAGATACGCAGTATTTT
>-|TRBJ2-7|TRBV21-1|-
CASSNPRGYEQYF
TGTGCCAGCAGCAACCCGAGGGGGTACGAGCAGTACTTC
>-|TRBJ1-2|TRBV6-2/TRBV6-3|-
CASSYPDYGYTF
TGTGCCAGCAGTTACCCGGACTATGGCTACACCTTC
>-|TRBJ1-1|TRBV7-9|few
CASSPSLAEAFF
TGTGCCAGCAGCCCCAGTTTGGCTGAAGCTTTCTTT
>-|TRBJ1-1|TRBV4-1|-
CASSQGWGGPTEAFF
TGCGCCAGCAGCCAAGGTTGGGGGGGGCCGACTGAAGCTTTCTTT
>-|TRBJ1-1|TRBV7-2|-
CASSLASGWSSGDTEAFF
TGTGCCAGCAGCTTAGCATCGGGGTGGAGTAGTGGGGACACTGAAGCTTTCTTT
>TRBD1|TRBJ1-1|TRBV5-5|-
CASSTPTGVGTEAFF
TGTGCCAGCAGCACCCCGACAGGGGTTGGGACTGAAGCTTTCTTT
>-|TRBJ1-1|TRBV6-2/TRBV6-3|few
CASSYTGFGAFF
TGTGCCAGCAGCTATACCGGCTTTGGGGCTTTCTTT
>-|TRBJ1-1|TRBV2|-
CASSVLRTEAFF
TGTGCCAGCAGTGTTCTAAGGACTGAAGCTTTCTTT
>-|TRBJ2-1|TRBV12-3/TRBV12-4|few
CASSLLLPMGQFF
TGTGCCAGCAGTTTACTTCTCCCGATGGGGCAGTTCTTC
>-|TRBJ2-1|TRBV6-5|-
CASSYGGGVVSYNEQFF
TGTGCCAGCAGTTACGGAGGGGGGGTTGTGTCCTACAATGAGCAGTTCTTC
>TRBD1|TRBJ1-2|TRBV2|-
CASSEWTGMDGYTF
TGTGCCAGCAGTGAATGGACAGGGATGGATGGCTACACCTTC
>TRBD1|TRBJ1-1|TRBV12-3/TRBV12-4|few
CASREDRRNTEAFF
TGTGCCAGCAGGGAGGACAGGAGGAACACTGAAGCTTTCTTT
>-|TRBJ2-5|TRBV29-1|-
CSVAQTGFQETQYF
TGCAGCGTTGCTCAGACGGGCTTCCAAGAGACCCAGTACTTC
>TRBD1|TRBJ1-1|TRBV4-3|-
CASSRDRGTNTEAFF
TGCGCCAGCAGCAGGGACAGGGGGACGAACACTGAAGCTTTCTTT
>TRBD1|TRBJ1-1|TRBV12-3/TRBV12-4|-
CASSLYRGPTEAFF
TGTGCCAGCAGTCTCTACAGGGGGCCCACTGAAGCTTTCTTT
>-|TRBJ1-1|TRBV5-4|few
CASSFLATEAFF
TGTGCCAGCAGCTTCCTGGCCACTGAAGCTTTCTTT
>-|TRBJ2-5|TRBV6-1|-
CASSGRGSRETQYF
TGTGCCAGCAGTGGGAGGGGGAGTCGAGAGACCCAGTACTTC
>-|TRBJ1-6|TRBV7-3|-
CASSLDGGFNSPLHF
TGTGCCAGCAGCTTAGATGGCGGATTTAATTCACCCCTCCACTTT
>TRBD2|TRBJ2-1|TRBV10-3|-
CAISEAGARNEQFF
TGTGCCATCAGTGAAGCGGGAGCGAGGAATGAGCAGTTCTTC
>TRBD1|TRBJ2-7|TRBV5-1|many
CASSLGGTGVHEQYF
TGCGCCAGCAGCTTAGGGGGGACAGGGGTGCACGAGCAGTACTTC
>-|TRBJ1-4|TRBV12-3/TRBV12-4|few
CASTPGQGLPNEKLFF
TGTGCCAGCACCCCGGGGCAGGGCTTACCTAATGAAAAACTGTTTTTT
>-|TRBJ2-1|TRBV20-1|-
CSARDPRPGQQFF
TGCAGTGCTAGAGATCCGAGGCCGGGACAGCAGTTCTTC
>-|TRBJ1-2|TRBV5-6|few
CASSPSLLNYGYTF
TGTGCCAGCAGCCCGTCGCTCCTGAACTATGGCTACACCTTC
>-|TRBJ2-2|TRBV11-1|few
CASSPRFTVAGELFF
TGTGCCAGCAGCCCCAGATTCACCGTGGCCGGGGAGCTGTTTTTT
>-|TRBJ2-7|TRBV7-9|-
CATRLGAGQYF
TGTGCCACTCGTCTAGGGGCGGGGCAGTACTTC
>-|TRBJ2-3|TRBV6-6|-
CASGGPDTQYF
TGTGCCAGCGGGGGCCCAGATACGCAGTATTTT
>-|TRBJ2-7|TRBV7-9|-
CASSSRDVYEQYF
TGTGCCAGCAGCAGTCGGGACGTTTACGAGCAGTACTTC